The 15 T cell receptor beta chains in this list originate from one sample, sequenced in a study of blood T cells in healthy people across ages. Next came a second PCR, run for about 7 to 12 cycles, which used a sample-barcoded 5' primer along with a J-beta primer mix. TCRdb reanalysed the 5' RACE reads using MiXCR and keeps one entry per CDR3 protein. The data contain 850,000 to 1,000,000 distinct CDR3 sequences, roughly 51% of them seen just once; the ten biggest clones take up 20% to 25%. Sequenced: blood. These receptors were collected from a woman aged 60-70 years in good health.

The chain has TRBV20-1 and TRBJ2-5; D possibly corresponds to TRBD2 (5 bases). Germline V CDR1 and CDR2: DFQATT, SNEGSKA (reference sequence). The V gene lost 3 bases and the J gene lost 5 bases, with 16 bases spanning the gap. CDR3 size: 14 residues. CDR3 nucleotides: TGCAGTGCTAGGCTCGGGGTAATGTTTGAGACCCAGTACTTC. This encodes CSARLGVMFETQYF.

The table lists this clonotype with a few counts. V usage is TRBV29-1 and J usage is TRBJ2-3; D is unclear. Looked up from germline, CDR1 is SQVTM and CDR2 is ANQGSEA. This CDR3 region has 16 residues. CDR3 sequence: CSVTPGKKGKADTQYF. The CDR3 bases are TGCAGTGTTACTCCGGGCAAGAAAGGGAAAGCAGATACGCAGTATTTT.

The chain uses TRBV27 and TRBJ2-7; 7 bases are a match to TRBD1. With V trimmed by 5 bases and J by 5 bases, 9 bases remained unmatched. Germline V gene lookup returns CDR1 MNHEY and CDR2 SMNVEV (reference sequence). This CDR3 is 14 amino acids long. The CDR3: CASSPNDRVDEQYF. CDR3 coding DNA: TGTGCCAGCAGTCCTAACGACAGGGTGGACGAGCAGTACTTC.

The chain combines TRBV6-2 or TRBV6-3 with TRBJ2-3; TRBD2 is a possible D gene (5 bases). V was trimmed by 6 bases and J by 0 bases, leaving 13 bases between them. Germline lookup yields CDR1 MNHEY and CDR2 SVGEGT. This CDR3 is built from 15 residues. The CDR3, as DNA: TGTGCCAGCAGCGGCAGGCGGGCTAGCACAGATACGCAGTATTTT. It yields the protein CASSGRRASTDTQYF.

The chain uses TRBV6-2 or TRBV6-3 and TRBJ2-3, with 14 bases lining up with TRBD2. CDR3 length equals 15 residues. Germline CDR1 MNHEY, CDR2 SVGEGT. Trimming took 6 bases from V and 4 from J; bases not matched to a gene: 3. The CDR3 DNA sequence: TGTGCCAGCAGGGAGACTAGCGGGAGGGCAGATACGCAGTATTTT. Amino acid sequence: CASRETSGRADTQYF.

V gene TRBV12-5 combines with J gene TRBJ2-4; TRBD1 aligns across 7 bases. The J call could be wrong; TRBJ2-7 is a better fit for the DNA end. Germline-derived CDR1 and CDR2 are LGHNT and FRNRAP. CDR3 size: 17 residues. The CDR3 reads CASGFDVLRDRPYEQYF. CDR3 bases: TGTGCTAGTGGTTTCGACGTACTCCGGGACAGACCCTACGAGCAGTACTTC.

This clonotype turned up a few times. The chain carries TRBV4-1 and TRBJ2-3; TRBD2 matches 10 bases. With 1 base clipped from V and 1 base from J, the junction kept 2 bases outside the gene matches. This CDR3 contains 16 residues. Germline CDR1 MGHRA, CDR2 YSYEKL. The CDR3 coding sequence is TGCGCCAGCAGCCAAGTGGGACTAGCGCGCACAGATACGCAGTATTTT. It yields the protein CASSQVGLARTDTQYF.

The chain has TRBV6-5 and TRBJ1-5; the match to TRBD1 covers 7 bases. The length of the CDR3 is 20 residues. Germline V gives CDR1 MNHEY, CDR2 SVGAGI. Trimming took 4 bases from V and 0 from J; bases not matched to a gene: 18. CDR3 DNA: TGTGCCAGCAGTTCGCGAAACACCGGGACAGAAACCTATAGCAATCAGCCCCAGCATTTT. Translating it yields CASSSRNTGTETYSNQPQHF.

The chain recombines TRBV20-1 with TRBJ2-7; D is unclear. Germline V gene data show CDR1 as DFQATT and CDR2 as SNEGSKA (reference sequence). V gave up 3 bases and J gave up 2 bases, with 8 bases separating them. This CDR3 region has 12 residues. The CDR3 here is CSASSDPYEQYF. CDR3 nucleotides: TGCAGTGCTAGTTCTGACCCCTACGAGCAGTACTTC.

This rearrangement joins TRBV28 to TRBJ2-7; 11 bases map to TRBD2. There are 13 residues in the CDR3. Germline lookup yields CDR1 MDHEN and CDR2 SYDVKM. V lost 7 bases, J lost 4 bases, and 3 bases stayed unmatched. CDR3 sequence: CASMGLAVYEQYF. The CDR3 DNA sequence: TGTGCCAGCATGGGACTAGCGGTATACGAGCAGTACTTC.

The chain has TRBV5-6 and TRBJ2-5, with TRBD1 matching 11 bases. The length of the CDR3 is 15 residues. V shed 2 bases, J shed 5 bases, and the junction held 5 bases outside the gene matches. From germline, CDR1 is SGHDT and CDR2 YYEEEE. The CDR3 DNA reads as TGTGCCAGCAGCTTCCGGACAGGGGGCGTGGAGACCCAGTACTTC. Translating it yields CASSFRTGGVETQYF.

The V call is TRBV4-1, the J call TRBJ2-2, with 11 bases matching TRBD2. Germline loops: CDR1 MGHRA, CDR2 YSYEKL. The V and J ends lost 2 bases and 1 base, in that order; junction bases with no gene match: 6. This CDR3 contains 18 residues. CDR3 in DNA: TGCGCCAGCAGCCAACTCTCCCTAGCGGGAGGGAACACCGGGGAGCTGTTTTTT. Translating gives CASSQLSLAGGNTGELFF.

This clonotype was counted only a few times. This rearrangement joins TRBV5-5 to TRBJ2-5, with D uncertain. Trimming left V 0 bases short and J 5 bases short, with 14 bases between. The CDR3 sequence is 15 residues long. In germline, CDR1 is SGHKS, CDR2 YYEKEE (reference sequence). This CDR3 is CASSLAKGTSETQYF. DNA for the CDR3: TGTGCCAGCAGCTTGGCCAAGGGTACAAGTGAGACCCAGTACTTC.

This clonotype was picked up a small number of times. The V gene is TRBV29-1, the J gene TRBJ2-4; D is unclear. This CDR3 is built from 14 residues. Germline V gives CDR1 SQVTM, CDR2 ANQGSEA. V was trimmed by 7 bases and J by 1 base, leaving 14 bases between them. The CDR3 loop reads CSASVGSAKNIQYF. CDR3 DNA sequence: TGCAGCGCCTCGGTGGGGTCGGCCAAAAACATTCAGTACTTC.

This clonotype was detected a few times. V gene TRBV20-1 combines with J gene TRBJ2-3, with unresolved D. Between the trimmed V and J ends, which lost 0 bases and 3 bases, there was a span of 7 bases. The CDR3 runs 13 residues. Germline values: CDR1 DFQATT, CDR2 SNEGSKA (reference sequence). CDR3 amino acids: CSAREHTTDTQYF. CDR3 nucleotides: TGCAGTGCTAGAGAGCACACGACAGATACGCAGTATTTT.